This TCR beta chain originates from a study of T cells after yellow fever vaccination. This clonotype was seen more than once but under ten times. Germline loops: CDR1 SEHNR, CDR2 FQNEAQ (reference sequence). V lost 5 bases and J lost 0, with 14 bases in between. This CDR3 comprises 16 residues. TCRdb ran MiXCR on the 5' RACE reads and lists one entry per CDR3 protein. Of 450,000 to 550,000 distinct CDR3 sequences in the sample, 15% to 20% are singletons; the top ten hold 13% to 15%. Sample: PBMCs, taken 15 days after the yellow fever booster vaccination. The sequence was collected from a man aged 25-40 years who received the YFV17D yellow fever vaccine. The chain links TRBV7-9 to TRBJ2-1; no reliable D call. Here the CDR3 DNA reads TGTGCCAGCAGCCCCCGGCCGACGAGCTCCTACAATGAGCAGTTCTTC. Translated, it gives CASSPRPTSSYNEQFF.